This record concerns one T cell receptor beta chain sequence. The antigen is undetermined. Every bit of the isolated RNA underwent reverse transcription, so sequencing read expressed TCRB transcripts. Sequenced by immunoSEQ multiplex PCR; TCRdb stores in-frame clones only, minus some. The sample includes around 100,000 clones, 25% to 35% of them seen just once. Trimming removed 4 bases from V and 6 bases from J, with 13 bases in between. This CDR3 region has 13 residues. Germline values: CDR1 SGHNT, CDR2 YYREEE (reference sequence). The data were obtained in a study of beta chain features in type 1 diabetes. General observations from the study: Individuals with type 1 diabetes displayed fewer insertions and more deletions at VDJ junctions. A closer apparent resemblance between naive, central memory and Treg TCRB repertoires was seen in patients than in healthy donors. Patients with Type 1 diabetes showed moderately but significantly shorter TCRB CDR3s in all four CD4+ subsets. Researchers caution that PCR might favor shorter templates, equally among patients and controls.

The receptor comes from a woman between 18 and 29 years old with type 1 diabetes. The source material was central memory CD4+ T cells from blood. The chain combines TRBV5-4 with TRBJ2-5; possibly TRBD1 for D (6 bases). Here the CDR3 reads CASSRGQLQTQYF. The CDR3 bases are TGTGCCAGCAGCCGAGGACAGTTACAGACCCAGTACTTC. Based on the CDR3 plus reference TRBV5-4 and TRBJ2-5, the full variable domain is ETGVTQSPTHLIKTRGQQVTLRCSSQSGHNTVSWYQQALGQGPQFIFQYYREEENGRGNFPPRFSGLQFPNYSSELNVNALELDDSALYLCASSRGQLQTQYFGPGTRLLVL.